These 26 T cell receptor beta chains were sequenced from one sample in a study of shared clonotypes between healthy human individuals. Sequenced by immunoSEQ multiplex PCR; TCRdb stores in-frame clones only, minus some. The sample includes about 1.4 million clones, approximately 97% of them seen just once. Source material: naive CD4+ T cells sorted from blood. Subset given: CD45RA+ positively selected. The receptor source for this set is a young man in good health.

This chain uses TRBV5-1 with TRBJ2-7; no clear D. V was clipped by 0 bases and J by 12 bases, with 16 bases between them. The germline CDR1 and CDR2 sequences are SGHRS and YFSETQ. The CDR3 is made up of 13 amino acids. CDR3 coding DNA: TGCGCCAGCAGCTTGGATGGGGATCAGCCCACGTACTTC. Amino acid sequence: CASSLDGDQPTYF.

The chain is built from TRBV11-3 and TRBJ2-1; 8 bases are a match to TRBD2. V lost 5 bases and J lost 10; bases outside the gene matches: 13. The germline V gene encodes CDR1 SGHNT and CDR2 YENEEA. This CDR3 region has 15 residues. The CDR3 is CASSLWGSGEGEQFF. The CDR3 coding sequence is TGTGCCAGCAGCCTATGGGGTAGCGGGGAGGGGGAGCAGTTCTTC.

The genes are TRBV6-1 and TRBJ2-2; 8 bases match TRBD1. The CDR3 has 16 residues. The germline gives CDR1 MNHNS, CDR2 SASEGT. V lost 4 bases to trimming and J lost 5 bases; unmatched junction nucleotides: 9. The CDR3 nucleotides are TGTGCCAGCAGTGTCTCCAGGGGGCGGGGTACCGGGGAGCTGTTTTTT. It translates to CASSVSRGRGTGELFF.

The gene calls are TRBV5-4 and TRBJ1-3; weak D call: TRBD1 (6 bases). Germline V gene lookup returns CDR1 SGHNT and CDR2 YYREEE (reference sequence). The germline V and J ends were trimmed by 1 base and 4 bases, with 18 bases remaining between them. This CDR3 has 17 residues. The CDR3 protein is CASSLSWSGGPGNTIYF. Here the CDR3 DNA reads TGTGCCAGCAGCTTGAGTTGGAGCGGGGGGCCGGGAAACACCATATATTTT.

The rearrangement joins TRBV5-1 to TRBJ2-1; 10 bases match TRBD2. The CDR3 loop spans 15 amino acids. CDR1 is SGHRS, CDR2 YFSETQ, per germline. Trimming cost V 4 bases and J 2 bases; bases outside gene matches: 3. CDR3 amino acids: CASSPLAGAYNEQFF. The CDR3 bases are TGCGCCAGCAGCCCTCTAGCGGGGGCCTACAATGAGCAGTTCTTC.

This chain connects TRBV27 to TRBJ2-2, with 10 bases aligning to TRBD2. Germline V gives CDR1 MNHEY, CDR2 SMNVEV (reference sequence). CDR3 length: 17 amino acids. The V and J ends lost 6 bases and 4 bases, in that order; junction bases with no gene match: 11. In DNA form, the CDR3 reads TGTGCCAGCAGCCTTATAAAACTAGCGGGACGCACCGGGGAGCTGTTTTTT. It specifies CASSLIKLAGRTGELFF.

The rearrangement links TRBV5-6 to TRBJ2-3; TRBD2 aligns across 8 bases. The V segment lost 0 bases and the J segment 3 bases; nucleotides outside the gene matches: 6. Per the germline V gene, CDR1 is SGHDT and CDR2 is YYEEEE. The CDR3 loop spans 16 amino acids. The CDR3 DNA reads as TGTGCCAGCAGCTTGGGACTAGCGTCATTGACAGATACGCAGTATTTT. Amino acids: CASSLGLASLTDTQYF.

This chain uses TRBV19 with TRBJ2-2; D is unclear. The CDR3 is 12 residues long. The V and J ends lost 5 bases and 4 bases respectively, with 5 bases between them. Germline CDR1 reads LNHDA; CDR2 reads SQIVND (reference sequence). Here the CDR3 reads CASSHLTGELFF. CDR3 nucleotides: TGTGCCAGTAGTCATCTCACCGGGGAGCTGTTTTTT.

The chain links TRBV10-2 to TRBJ1-5; D might be TRBD1 (6 bases). Trimming shortened V by 3 bases and J by 2 bases, and 17 bases separated the two germline ends. This CDR3 region has 17 residues. The germline gives CDR1 WSHSY, CDR2 SAAADI. The CDR3 DNA reads TGCGCCAGCAGTGACTTAAAGGGGGTGGTCGGCAATCAGCCCCAGCATTTT. Translation: CASSDLKGVVGNQPQHF.

The genes are TRBV28 and TRBJ1-2, with D possibly TRBD1 on 5 matching bases. Trimming shortened V by 6 bases and J by 3 bases, and 11 bases separated the two germline ends. CDR3 length: 13 amino acids. CDR1 is MDHEN and CDR2 is SYDVKM in the germline V gene. The DNA for the CDR3 is TGTGCCAGCAGGCTCGACAGTGACTATGGCTACACCTTC. Translated, it gives CASRLDSDYGYTF.

Worth noting for this clone: The same CDR3 is also encoded by other DNA sequences in this sample. The chain employs TRBV18 and TRBJ2-7, with 7 bases matching TRBD1. The J segment lost 3 bases and the V segment lost 3 bases, leaving 8 bases of the junction unmatched. The CDR3 contains 15 residues. From germline, CDR1 is KGHSH and CDR2 LQKENI. The CDR3 here is CASSPGDRDDYEQYF. CDR3 coding DNA: TGTGCCAGCTCACCTGGAGACAGGGATGACTACGAGCAGTACTTC.

This clone was found a few times. Other nucleotide sequences in the sample specify the same CDR3. This rearrangement joins TRBV9 to TRBJ2-1; 7 bases match TRBD2. The CDR3 sequence is 16 residues long. Germline V gene lookup returns CDR1 SGDLS and CDR2 YYNGEE. V lost 2 bases and J lost 0; bases outside the gene matches: 5. This CDR3 reads CASSVVASGSYNEQFF. CDR3 coding DNA: TGTGCCAGCAGCGTTGTGGCTAGCGGCTCCTACAATGAGCAGTTCTTC. Drawing the rest from reference TRBV9 and TRBJ2-1, the complete variable domain is DSGVTQTPKHLITATGQRVTLRCSPRSGDLSVYWYQQSLDQGLQFLIQYYNGEERAKGNILERFSAQQFPDLHSELNLSSLELGDSALYFCASSVVASGSYNEQFFGPGTRLTVL.

The chain links TRBV7-2 to TRBJ2-5; D gene uncertain. Germline CDR1 and CDR2: SGHTA and FQGNSA. V was shortened by 4 bases and J by 5 bases, with 11 bases between the two germline ends. The CDR3 runs 13 residues. CDR3 sequence reads: CASSSTWQETQYF. DNA for the CDR3: TGTGCCAGCAGCTCGACTTGGCAGGAGACCCAGTACTTC.

Concerning this clone itself: A junction end diverges from the germline sequence, so it may reflect a read error. CDR3 region: CASSLFGGGGNQPQHF. CDR3 bases: TGTGCTAGCAGTTTATTTGGGGGTGGAGGCAATCAGCCCCAGCATTTT. This sequence joins TRBV27 and TRBJ1-5; D possibly corresponds to TRBD1 (5 bases). Germline loops: CDR1 MNHEY, CDR2 SMNVEV (reference sequence). CDR3 length: 16 amino acids.

The chain joins TRBV28 to TRBJ1-2; possible D gene TRBD1, 6 bases. V was trimmed by 7 bases and J by 4 bases, leaving 7 bases between them. Germline loops: CDR1 MDHEN, CDR2 SYDVKM. There are 11 residues in the CDR3. CDR3 sequence reads: CASTQGYGYTF. CDR3 nucleotide sequence: TGTGCCAGCACACAGGGCTATGGCTACACCTTC.

This sequence joins TRBV7-6 and TRBJ1-4, with D perhaps TRBD1 (5 bases). From germline, CDR1 is SGHVS and CDR2 FNYEAQ. V lost 3 bases, J lost 7 bases, and 12 bases lay in between. The CDR3 length is 14 residues. The CDR3 loop reads CASSLTDRSEKLFF. The CDR3 region has the DNA TGTGCCAGCAGCTTGACAGACCGGAGTGAAAAACTGTTTTTT. Full variable domain (rest looked up from reference TRBV7-6 and TRBJ1-4): GAGVSQSPRYKVTKRGQDVALRCDPISGHVSLYWYRQALGQGPEFLTYFNYEAQQDKSGLPNDRFSAERPEGSISTLTIQRTEQRDSAMYRCASSLTDRSEKLFFGSGTQLSVL.

The J gene is TRBJ2-2, the V gene TRBV28; 10 bases match TRBD1. The J segment lost 7 bases and the V segment lost 5 bases, leaving 7 bases of the junction unmatched. This CDR3 spans 15 amino acids. The V gene's germline CDR1 is MDHEN and CDR2 SYDVKM. The CDR3 here is CASSPNGQGGGELFF. CDR3 bases: TGTGCCAGCAGTCCCAACGGACAGGGGGGCGGGGAGCTGTTTTTT.

The chain has TRBV9 and TRBJ2-1; 8 nucleotides agree with TRBD1. CDR3 length: 17 residues. CDR1 is SGDLS, CDR2 YYNGEE, per germline. Trimming removed 4 bases from V and 4 bases from J; junction bases left unmatched: 13. As DNA, the CDR3 is TGTGCCAGCAGCTCTCTCGGGACAGGACGCCTTTACAATGAGCAGTTCTTC. Its translation is CASSSLGTGRLYNEQFF.

This rearrangement joins TRBV4-1 to TRBJ2-7, with no clear D. This CDR3 region has 13 residues. V gave up 0 bases and J gave up 9 bases, with 12 bases separating them. The germline CDR1 and CDR2 sequences are MGHRA and YSYEKL. The CDR3: CASSQDVFTRQYF. The CDR3, as DNA: TGCGCCAGCAGCCAAGACGTTTTTACGAGGCAGTACTTC.

The chain recombines TRBV2 with TRBJ2-5, with no clear D. Trimming took 3 bases from V and 5 from J, leaving 7 bases between them. Per the germline V gene, CDR1 is SNHLY and CDR2 is FYNNEI. The CDR3 is 12 residues long. The CDR3 coding sequence is TGTGCCAGCAGTGATGATAGTGAGACCCAGTACTTC. Translation: CASSDDSETQYF.

The V call is TRBV28, the J call TRBJ1-5; 8 bases fit TRBD1. The CDR3 spans 16 residues. Looked up from germline, CDR1 is MDHEN and CDR2 is SYDVKM. The ends lost 1 base at V and 3 bases at J; junction bases unmatched: 5. CDR3 in DNA: TGTGCCAGCAGTTTATCGTCAGGGGGCGTCAATCAGCCCCAGCATTTT. Its protein product is CASSLSSGGVNQPQHF. Based on the CDR3 plus reference TRBV28 and TRBJ1-5, the full variable domain is DVKVTQSSRYLVKRTGEKVFLECVQDMDHENMFWYRQDPGLGLRLIYFSYDVKMKEKGDIPEGYSVSREKKERFSLILESASTNQTSMYLCASSLSSGGVNQPQHFGDGTRLSIL.

This chain uses TRBV5-1 with TRBJ2-3; TRBD2 agrees at 7 bases. Germline V gene data show CDR1 as SGHRS and CDR2 as YFSETQ. Trimming removed 0 bases from V and 2 bases from J; junction bases left unmatched: 6. This CDR3 region has 16 residues. CDR3: CASSLGLAKDTDTQYF. CDR3 in DNA: TGCGCCAGCAGCTTGGGACTAGCTAAGGACACAGATACGCAGTATTTT.

The V gene is TRBV2, the J gene TRBJ2-3, with D perhaps TRBD1 or TRBD2 (5 bases each). Deletions cut 6 bases from V and 1 base from J, with 14 bases between. CDR3 length equals 15 residues. Germline CDR1 reads SNHLY; CDR2 reads FYNNEI. CDR3 nucleotides: TGTGCCAGCAGCTTTAGAGGGGCGGGCACAGATACGCAGTATTTT. It yields the protein CASSFRGAGTDTQYF.

The V and J genes are TRBV7-2 and TRBJ1-1, with 8 bases that match TRBD1. Germline CDR1 is SGHTA and CDR2 is FQGNSA. The CDR3 spans 13 residues. With 7 bases clipped from V and 11 bases from J, the junction kept 12 bases outside the gene matches. CDR3 DNA: TGTGCCAGCACCGGACAGGGTCGGGCGGAGGCTTTCTTT. Translated: CASTGQGRAEAFF.

The chain uses TRBV18 and TRBJ1-3; the match to TRBD1 covers 9 bases. Germline values: CDR1 KGHSH, CDR2 LQKENI. V lost 6 bases to trimming and J lost 4 bases; unmatched junction nucleotides: 7. The CDR3 is 15 residues long. The CDR3 region has the DNA TGTGCCAGCTCCCTTGACAGGGGGTACGGAAACACCATATATTTT. Its translation is CASSLDRGYGNTIYF.

The J gene is TRBJ2-2, the V gene TRBV9, with D perhaps matching TRBD2 (6 bases). V shed 0 bases and J shed 6 bases, with 15 bases lying between them. In germline, CDR1 is SGDLS, CDR2 YYNGEE. This CDR3 has 16 residues. CDR3: CASSVGGGYLPGELFF. CDR3 sequence (DNA): TGTGCCAGCAGCGTAGGTGGGGGGTATCTCCCCGGGGAGCTGTTTTTT.